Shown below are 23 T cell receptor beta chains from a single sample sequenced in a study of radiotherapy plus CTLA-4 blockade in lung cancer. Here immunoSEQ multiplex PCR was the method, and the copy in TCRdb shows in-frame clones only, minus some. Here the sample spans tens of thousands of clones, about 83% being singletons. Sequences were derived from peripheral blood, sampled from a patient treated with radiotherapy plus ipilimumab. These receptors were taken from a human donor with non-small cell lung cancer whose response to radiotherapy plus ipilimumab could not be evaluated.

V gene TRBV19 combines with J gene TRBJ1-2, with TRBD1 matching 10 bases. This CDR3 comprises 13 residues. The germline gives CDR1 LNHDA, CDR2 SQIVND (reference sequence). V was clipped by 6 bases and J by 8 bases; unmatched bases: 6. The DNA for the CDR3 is TGTGCCAGTAGGAGACAGGGGGCGCAAGGCTACACCTTC. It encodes CASRRQGAQGYTF.

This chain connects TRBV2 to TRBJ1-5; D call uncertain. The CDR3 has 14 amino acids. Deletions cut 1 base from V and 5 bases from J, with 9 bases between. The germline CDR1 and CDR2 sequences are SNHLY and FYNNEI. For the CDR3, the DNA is TGTGCCAGCAGTGAAGGGCAATCCCATCAGCCCCAGCATTTT. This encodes CASSEGQSHQPQHF.

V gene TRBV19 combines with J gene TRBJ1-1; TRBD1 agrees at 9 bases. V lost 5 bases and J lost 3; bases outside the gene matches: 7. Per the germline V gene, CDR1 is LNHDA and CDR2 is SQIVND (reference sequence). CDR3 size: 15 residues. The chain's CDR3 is CASSPDRGVDTEAFF. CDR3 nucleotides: TGTGCCAGTAGTCCCGACAGGGGGGTTGACACTGAAGCTTTCTTT.

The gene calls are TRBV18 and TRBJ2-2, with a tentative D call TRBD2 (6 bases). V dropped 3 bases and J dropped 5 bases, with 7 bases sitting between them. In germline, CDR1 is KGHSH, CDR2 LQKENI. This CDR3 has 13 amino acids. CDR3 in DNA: TGTGCCAGCTCACCGGGGGGTACCGGGGAGCTGTTTTTT. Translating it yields CASSPGGTGELFF. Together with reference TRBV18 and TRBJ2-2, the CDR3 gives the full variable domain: NAGVMQNPRHLVRRRGQEARLRCSPMKGHSHVYWYRQLPEEGLKFMVYLQKENIIDESGMPKERFSAEFPKEGPSILRIQQVVRGDSAAYFCASSPGGTGELFFGEGSRLTVL.

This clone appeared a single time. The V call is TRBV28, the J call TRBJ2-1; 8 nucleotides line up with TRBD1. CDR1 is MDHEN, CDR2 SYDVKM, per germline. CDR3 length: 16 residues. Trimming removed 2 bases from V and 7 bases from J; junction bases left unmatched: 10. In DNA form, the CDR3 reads TGTGCCAGCAGTTTACGTAGGGACAGGTATATTAATGAGCAGTTCTTC. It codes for CASSLRRDRYINEQFF.

CDR3 sequence reads: CASSLGTGRWNTEAFF. The CDR3 coding sequence is TGTGCCAGCAGTTTAGGGACAGGGCGCTGGAACACTGAAGCTTTCTTT. The rearrangement joins TRBV28 to TRBJ1-1; 9 bases are shared with TRBD1. The CDR3 covers 16 residues. V lost 2 bases to trimming and J lost 1 base; unmatched junction nucleotides: 5. Looked up from germline, CDR1 is MDHEN and CDR2 is SYDVKM.

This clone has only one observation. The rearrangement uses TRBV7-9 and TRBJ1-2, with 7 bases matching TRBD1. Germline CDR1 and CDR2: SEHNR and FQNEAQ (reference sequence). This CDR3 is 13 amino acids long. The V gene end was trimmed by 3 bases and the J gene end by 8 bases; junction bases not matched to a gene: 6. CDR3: CASSLDRIGGYTF. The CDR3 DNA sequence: TGTGCCAGCAGCTTGGACAGGATTGGAGGCTACACCTTC.

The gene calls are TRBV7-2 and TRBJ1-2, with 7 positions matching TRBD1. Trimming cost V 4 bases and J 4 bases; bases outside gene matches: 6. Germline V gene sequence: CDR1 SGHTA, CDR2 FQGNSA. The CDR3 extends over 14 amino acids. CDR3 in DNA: TGTGCCAGCAGCTACAGGGGCATCGGCTATGGCTACACCTTC. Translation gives CASSYRGIGYGYTF.

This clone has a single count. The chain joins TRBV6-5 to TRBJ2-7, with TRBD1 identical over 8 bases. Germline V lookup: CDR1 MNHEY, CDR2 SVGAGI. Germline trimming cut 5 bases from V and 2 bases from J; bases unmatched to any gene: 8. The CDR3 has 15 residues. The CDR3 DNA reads TGTGCCAGCAGTGGATTGACAGGGGTCCCCTACGAGCAGTACTTC. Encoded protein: CASSGLTGVPYEQYF.

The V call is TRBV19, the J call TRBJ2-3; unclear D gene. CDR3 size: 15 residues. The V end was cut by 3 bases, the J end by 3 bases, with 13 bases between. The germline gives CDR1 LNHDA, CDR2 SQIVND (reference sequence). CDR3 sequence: CASSIIQHSTDTQYF. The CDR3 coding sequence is TGTGCCAGTAGTATCATCCAACACAGTACAGATACGCAGTATTTT.

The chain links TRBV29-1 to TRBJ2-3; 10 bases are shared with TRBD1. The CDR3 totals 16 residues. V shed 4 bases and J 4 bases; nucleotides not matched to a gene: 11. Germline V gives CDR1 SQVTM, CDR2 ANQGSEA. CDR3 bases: TGCAGCGTTGGTCATGTATCGGGACAGGGGCCAGATACGCAGTATTTT. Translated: CSVGHVSGQGPDTQYF.

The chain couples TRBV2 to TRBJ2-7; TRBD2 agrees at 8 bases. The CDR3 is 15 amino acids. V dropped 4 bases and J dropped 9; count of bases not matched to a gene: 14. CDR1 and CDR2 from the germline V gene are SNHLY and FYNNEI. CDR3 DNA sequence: TGTGCCAGCAGTGTCCTCCGGGACATTCGGGGGGGGCAGTACTTC. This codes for CASSVLRDIRGGQYF.

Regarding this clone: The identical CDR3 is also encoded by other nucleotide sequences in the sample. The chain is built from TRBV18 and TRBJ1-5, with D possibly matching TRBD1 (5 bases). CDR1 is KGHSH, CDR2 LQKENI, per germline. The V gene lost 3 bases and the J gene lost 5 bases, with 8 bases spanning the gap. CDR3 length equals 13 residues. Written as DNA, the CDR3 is TGTGCCAGCTCACCTGACAGTTATCAGCCCCAGCATTTT. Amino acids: CASSPDSYQPQHF.

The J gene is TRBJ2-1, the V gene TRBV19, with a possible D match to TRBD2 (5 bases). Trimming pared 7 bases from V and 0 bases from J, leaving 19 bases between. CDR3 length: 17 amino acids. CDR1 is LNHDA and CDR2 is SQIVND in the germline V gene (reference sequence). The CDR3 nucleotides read TGTGCCAGTACCCCAGTCTTGGCGGGCCACTCCTACAATGAGCAGTTCTTC. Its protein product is CASTPVLAGHSYNEQFF.

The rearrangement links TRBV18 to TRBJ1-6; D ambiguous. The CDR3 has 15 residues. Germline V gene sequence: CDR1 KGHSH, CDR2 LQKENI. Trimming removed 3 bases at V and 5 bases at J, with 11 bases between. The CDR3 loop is CASSPYKSDNSPLHF. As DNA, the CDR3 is TGTGCCAGCTCACCTTACAAATCCGATAATTCACCCCTCCACTTT.

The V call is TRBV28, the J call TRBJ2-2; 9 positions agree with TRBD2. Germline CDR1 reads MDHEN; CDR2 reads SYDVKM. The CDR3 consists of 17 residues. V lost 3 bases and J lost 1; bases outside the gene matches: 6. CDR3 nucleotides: TGTGCCAGCAGTTTCCCCTCTAGCGGGGTGAACACCGGGGAGCTGTTTTTT. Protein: CASSFPSSGVNTGELFF.

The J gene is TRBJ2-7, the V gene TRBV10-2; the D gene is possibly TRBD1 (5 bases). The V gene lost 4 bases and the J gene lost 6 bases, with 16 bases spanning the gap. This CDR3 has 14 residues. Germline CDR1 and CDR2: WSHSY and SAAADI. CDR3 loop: CASSARVVGSEQYF. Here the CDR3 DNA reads TGCGCCAGCAGTGCCAGGGTCGTGGGATCCGAGCAGTACTTC.

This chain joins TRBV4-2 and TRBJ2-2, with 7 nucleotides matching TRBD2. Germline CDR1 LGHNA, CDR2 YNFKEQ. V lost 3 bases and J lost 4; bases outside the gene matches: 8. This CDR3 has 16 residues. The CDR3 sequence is CASSQLRGGSTGELFF. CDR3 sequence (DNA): TGTGCCAGCAGCCAGTTACGGGGAGGGTCCACCGGGGAGCTGTTTTTT.

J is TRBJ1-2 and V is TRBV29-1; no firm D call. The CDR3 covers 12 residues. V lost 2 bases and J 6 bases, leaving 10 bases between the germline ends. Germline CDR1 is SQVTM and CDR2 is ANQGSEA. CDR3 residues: CSVESGFNGYTF. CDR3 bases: TGCAGCGTTGAATCCGGGTTTAATGGCTACACCTTC.

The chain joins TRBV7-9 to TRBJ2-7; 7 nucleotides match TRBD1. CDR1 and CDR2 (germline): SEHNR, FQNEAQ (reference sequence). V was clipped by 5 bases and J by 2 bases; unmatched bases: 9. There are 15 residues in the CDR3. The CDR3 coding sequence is TGTGCCAGCAGCATGACGGGACAGAATGCCTACGAGCAGTACTTC. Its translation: CASSMTGQNAYEQYF.

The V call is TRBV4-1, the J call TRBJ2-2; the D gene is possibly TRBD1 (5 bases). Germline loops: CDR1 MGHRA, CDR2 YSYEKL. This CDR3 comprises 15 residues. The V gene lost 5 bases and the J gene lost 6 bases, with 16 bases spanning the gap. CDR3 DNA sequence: TGCGCCAGCAGCGACAGTTTGACTCCCCCCGGGGAGCTGTTTTTT. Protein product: CASSDSLTPPGELFF.

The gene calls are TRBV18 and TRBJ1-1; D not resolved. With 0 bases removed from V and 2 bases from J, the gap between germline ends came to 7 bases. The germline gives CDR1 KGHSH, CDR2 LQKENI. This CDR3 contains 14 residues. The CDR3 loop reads CASSPPGLNTEAFF. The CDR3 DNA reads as TGTGCCAGCTCACCACCCGGGTTAAACACTGAAGCTTTCTTT. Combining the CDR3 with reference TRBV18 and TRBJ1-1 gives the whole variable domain NAGVMQNPRHLVRRRGQEARLRCSPMKGHSHVYWYRQLPEEGLKFMVYLQKENIIDESGMPKERFSAEFPKEGPSILRIQQVVRGDSAAYFCASSPPGLNTEAFFGQGTRLTVV.

The CDR3 nucleotides are TGCGCCAGCTTAGACAGGGGAGCCGGGGAGCTGTTTTTT. Protein product: CASLDRGAGELFF. The rearrangement links TRBV5-1 to TRBJ2-2; TRBD1 matches at 8 bases. CDR1 and CDR2 from the germline V gene are SGHRS and YFSETQ. V lost 7 bases to trimming and J lost 6 bases; unmatched junction nucleotides: 5. The CDR3 sequence is 13 residues long.